The clone carrying this TCR beta chain occurred once. These data originate in a study of T cell changes during pregnancy in multiple sclerosis. V gave up 8 bases and J gave up 7 bases; unmatched junction bases: 11. This CDR3 is 15 amino acids long. CDR1 and CDR2 from the germline V gene are MDHEN and SYDVKM. Using immunoSEQ multiplex PCR, the repertoire was profiled, and TCRdb retains in-frame clones only, with some absent. This sample has roughly 35,000 clones, with around 90% found just once. Sequenced here: CD4+ T cells from peripheral blood mononuclear cells, sampled before pregnancy. The chain couples TRBV28 to TRBJ1-6, with TRBD1 matching over 7 bases. The TCR originated in a female donor with multiple sclerosis, enrolled in a pregnancy study. The CDR3 bases are TGTGCCAGCCGCCCGGTAGGGACAGAGAATTCACCCCTCCACTTT. Its translation is CASRPVGTENSPLHF.